This T cell receptor beta chain is drawn from a study of blood T cell repertoires in COVID-19. This clone was counted a single time. With 8 bases clipped from V and 7 bases from J, the junction kept 16 bases outside the gene matches. CDR3 length: 15 residues. From germline, CDR1 is SGHVS and CDR2 FQNEAQ. This table comes from immunoSEQ multiplex PCR, and its TCRdb copy is limited to in-frame clones, with some not included. The table shows approximately 230,000 clones, with 70% to 90% occurring only once. The sample taken for sequencing was peripheral blood. This TCR came from a man in his late teens or twenties with active or convalescent COVID-19. The V gene is TRBV7-8, the J gene TRBJ2-5, with 7 bases matching TRBD1. The CDR3 sequence is CASRYGTASEGTQYF. CDR3 nucleotide sequence: TGTGCCAGCCGATACGGGACAGCAAGTGAGGGGACCCAGTACTTC.